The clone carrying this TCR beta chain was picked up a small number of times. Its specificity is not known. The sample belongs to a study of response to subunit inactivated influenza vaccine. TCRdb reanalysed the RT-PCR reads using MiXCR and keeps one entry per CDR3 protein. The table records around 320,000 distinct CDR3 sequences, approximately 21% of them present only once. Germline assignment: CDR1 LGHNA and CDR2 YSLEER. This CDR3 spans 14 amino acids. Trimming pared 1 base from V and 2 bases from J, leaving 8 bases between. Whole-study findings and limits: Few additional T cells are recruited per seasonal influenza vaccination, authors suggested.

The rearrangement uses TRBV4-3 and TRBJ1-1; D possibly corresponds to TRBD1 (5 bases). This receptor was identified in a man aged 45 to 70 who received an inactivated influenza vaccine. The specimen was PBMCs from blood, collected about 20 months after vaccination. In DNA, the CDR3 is TGCGCCAGCAGCCAAGTAAGGGGAAACACTGAAGCTTTCTTT. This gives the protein CASSQVRGNTEAFF.